This T cell receptor (beta chain) stems from a study of OX40 agonist ivuxolimab in advanced cancers. Germline V gene data show CDR1 as LNHDA and CDR2 as SQIVND (reference sequence). Trimming cost V 6 bases and J 2 bases; bases outside gene matches: 6. This CDR3 is 15 amino acids long. Sequencing was performed with immunoSEQ multiplex PCR; in TCRdb, only in-frame clones are kept and a portion is missing. Of some 77,000 clones in the sample, 70% to 90% are singletons; the top ten hold approximately 5.5%. The chain employs TRBV19 and TRBJ1-5, with 8 bases that match TRBD1. The clonotype comes from an adult with an advanced solid tumor such as melanoma, head and neck, liver or kidney cancer. The material was CD4+ or CD8+ T cells sorted from blood, obtained in a trial of the OX40 agonist ivuxolimab. In nucleotides, the CDR3 is TGTGCCAGTAGCTTGACAGGGGTCGGCAATCAGCCCCAGCATTTT. Encoded protein: CASSLTGVGNQPQHF.